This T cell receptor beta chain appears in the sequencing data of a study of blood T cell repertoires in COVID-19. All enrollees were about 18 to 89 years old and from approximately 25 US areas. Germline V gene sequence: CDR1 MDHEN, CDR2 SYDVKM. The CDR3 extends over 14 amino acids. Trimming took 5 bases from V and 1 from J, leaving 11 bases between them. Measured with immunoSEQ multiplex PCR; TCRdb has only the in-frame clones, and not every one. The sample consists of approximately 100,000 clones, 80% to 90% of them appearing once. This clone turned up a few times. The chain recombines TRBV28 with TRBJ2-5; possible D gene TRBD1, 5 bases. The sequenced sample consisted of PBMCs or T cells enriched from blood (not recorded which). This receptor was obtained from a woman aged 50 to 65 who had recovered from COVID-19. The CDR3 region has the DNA TGTGCCAGCAGTCGCACACAGGCCCAAGAGACCCAGTACTTC. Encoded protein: CASSRTQAQETQYF.